Listed here are 17 T cell receptor beta chains from one sample, sequenced in a study of CD8+ T cells in alopecia areata. Sequencing templates came from extracted RNA that was reverse transcribed into cDNA. Clones were sequenced by immunoSEQ multiplex PCR, and TCRdb holds only the in-frame ones, with some missing. This sample has approximately 210,000 clones, with about three fifths found just once. Indicated treatment: oral pan-JAK inhibitor, 5-10 mg twice daily. This sample comprised CD4+ T cells sorted from blood, obtained around week 50, from a patient treated with tofacitinib. The receptors here all came from a human donor with alopecia areata.

The chain links TRBV29-1 to TRBJ2-7; D is uncertain. Germline lookup yields CDR1 SQVTM and CDR2 ANQGSEA. The CDR3 runs to 15 residues. Between the trimmed V and J ends, which lost 4 bases and 0 bases, there was a span of 16 bases. The CDR3 reads CSVAPLDKSSYEQYF. CDR3 bases: TGCAGCGTTGCCCCCCTAGATAAAAGCTCCTACGAGCAGTACTTC.

The V call is TRBV5-1, the J call TRBJ2-7, with D perhaps matching TRBD2 (5 bases). The V gene lost 0 bases and the J gene lost 6 bases, with 13 bases spanning the gap. The CDR3 totals 14 residues. Germline V gene data show CDR1 as SGHRS and CDR2 as YFSETQ. CDR3 amino acids: CASSLGGSEREQYF. The CDR3 DNA reads TGCGCCAGCAGCTTGGGGGGTAGCGAACGCGAGCAGTACTTC. The whole variable domain, filled in from reference TRBV5-1 and TRBJ2-7, reads KAGVTQTPRYLIKTRGQQVTLSCSPISGHRSVSWYQQTPGQGLQFLFEYFSETQRNKGNFPGRFSGRQFSNSRSEMNVSTLELGDSALYLCASSLGGSEREQYFGPGTRLTVT.

This clone was detected a few times. The J gene is TRBJ1-5, the V gene TRBV30, with a weak D call TRBD1 (6 bases). The germline V gene has CDR1 GTSNPN and CDR2 SVGIG (reference sequence). The germline V and J ends were trimmed by 0 bases and 5 bases, with 14 bases remaining between them. The CDR3 contains 15 residues. This chain's CDR3 is CAWSVSSRGDQPQHF. CDR3 bases: TGTGCCTGGAGTGTATCATCCAGGGGTGATCAGCCCCAGCATTTT.

This clone has more than one count but fewer than ten. The chain uses TRBV29-1 and TRBJ2-2; TRBD1 matches at 10 bases. The ends lost 7 bases at V and 3 bases at J; junction bases unmatched: 2. CDR1 is SQVTM, CDR2 ANQGSEA, per germline. The CDR3 runs 13 residues. The CDR3 DNA follows: TGCAGCGCGGACAGGGGGTACACCGGGGAGCTGTTTTTT. This codes for CSADRGYTGELFF.

The chain joins TRBV30 to TRBJ1-1; D ambiguous. The CDR3 has 13 amino acids. Trimming cost V 1 base and J 0 bases, with 6 bases left between them. Looked up from germline, CDR1 is GTSNPN and CDR2 is SVGIG (reference sequence). CDR3 sequence reads: CAWSAVMNTEAFF. DNA of the CDR3: TGTGCCTGGAGTGCAGTCATGAACACTGAAGCTTTCTTT.

The V call is TRBV27, the J call TRBJ2-5; the D call may be TRBD1 or TRBD2 (5 bases each). CDR3 length: 16 amino acids. V was pared by 3 bases and J by 5 bases, with 19 bases between. The germline V gene encodes CDR1 MNHEY and CDR2 SMNVEV (reference sequence). CDR3 region: CASSFTKSGAAETQYF. DNA of the CDR3: TGTGCCAGCAGTTTTACCAAATCCGGGGCGGCGGAGACCCAGTACTTC.

The chain uses TRBV5-4 and TRBJ2-7; D is possibly TRBD2 (6 bases). CDR1 SGHNT and CDR2 YYREEE come from the germline V gene (reference sequence). The V and J ends lost 0 bases and 4 bases respectively, with 8 bases between them. The CDR3 consists of 13 residues. CDR3 nucleotide sequence: TGTGCCAGCAGCTTGGGGGAGGTGTACGAGCAGTACTTC. Translating it yields CASSLGEVYEQYF.

The V gene is TRBV5-4, the J gene TRBJ2-1; the match to TRBD2 covers 8 bases. The V gene's germline CDR1 is SGHNT and CDR2 YYREEE (reference sequence). The V gene end was trimmed by 4 bases and the J gene end by 0 bases; junction bases not matched to a gene: 9. CDR3 length: 17 residues. DNA for the CDR3: TGTGCCAGCAGCACGGGACTAGTGGCAAGCTCCTACAATGAGCAGTTCTTC. Its protein product is CASSTGLVASSYNEQFF. The whole variable domain, filled in from reference TRBV5-4 and TRBJ2-1, reads ETGVTQSPTHLIKTRGQQVTLRCSSQSGHNTVSWYQQALGQGPQFIFQYYREEENGRGNFPPRFSGLQFPNYSSELNVNALELDDSALYLCASSTGLVASSYNEQFFGPGTRLTVL.

This rearrangement joins TRBV2 to TRBJ1-2; D is perhaps TRBD1 (5 bases). The CDR3 has 13 residues. From germline, CDR1 is SNHLY and CDR2 FYNNEI. V was shortened by 6 bases and J by 8 bases, with 16 bases between the two germline ends. The CDR3 sequence: CASSHDQEGGYTF. The DNA for the CDR3 is TGTGCCAGCAGCCACGATCAGGAGGGGGGCTACACCTTC.

As regards this clone: The sample has other DNA sequences that encode this CDR3 too. The CDR3, as DNA: TGCAGCGTGGGTGGAACCGGGGAGCTGTTTTTT. Protein: CSVGGTGELFF. V and J are TRBV29-1 and TRBJ2-2; no definite D call. CDR1 SQVTM and CDR2 ANQGSEA come from the germline V gene. The CDR3 is 11 residues long. Trimming cost V 6 bases and J 5 bases, with 7 bases left between them.

The V call is TRBV30, the J call TRBJ2-5, with a weak D call TRBD1 (5 bases). This CDR3 spans 15 amino acids. Germline assignment: CDR1 GTSNPN and CDR2 SVGIG (reference sequence). V dropped 1 base and J dropped 1 base, with 13 bases sitting between them. The CDR3 bases are TGTGCCTGGAGTGCCGTGGTTCAGGGCCAAGAGACCCAGTACTTC. It encodes CAWSAVVQGQETQYF. Complete variable domain (other parts from reference TRBV30 and TRBJ2-5): SQTIHQWPATLVQPVGSPLSLECTVEGTSNPNLYWYRQAAGRGLQLLFYSVGIGQISSEVPQNLSASRPQDRQFILSSKKLLLSDSGFYLCAWSAVVQGQETQYFGPGTRLLVL.

This clone has a handful of counts. The rearrangement links TRBV14 to TRBJ2-3; no firm D call. V was cut by 0 bases and J by 3 bases, with 7 bases left in between. This CDR3 spans 14 amino acids. Germline V gene sequence: CDR1 SGHDN, CDR2 FVKESK. CDR3 DNA sequence: TGTGCCAGCAGCCAAGATAAGATGACAGATACGCAGTATTTT. Protein sequence: CASSQDKMTDTQYF.

V gene TRBV5-6 combines with J gene TRBJ1-2; 7 nucleotides align to TRBD1. V dropped 0 bases and J dropped 8; count of bases not matched to a gene: 1. CDR3 length: 12 residues. Per germline, CDR1 SGHDT and CDR2 YYEEEE. CDR3 nucleotides: TGTGCCAGCAGCTTGGACAGGGGAGGCTACACCTTC. Translating it yields CASSLDRGGYTF.

This clone has a single count. This chain joins TRBV7-2 and TRBJ2-3; 10 bases are a match to TRBD2. The germline gives CDR1 SGHTA, CDR2 FQGNSA. The CDR3 covers 13 residues. The ends lost 5 bases at V and 11 bases at J; junction bases unmatched: 7. CDR3 coding DNA: TGTGCCAGCAGCCTGAGCCGGACTAGCGGGCAGTATTTT. It yields the protein CASSLSRTSGQYF.

The genes are TRBV29-1 and TRBJ2-7; D gene ambiguous. The germline V gene encodes CDR1 SQVTM and CDR2 ANQGSEA. CDR3 length equals 13 residues. The ends were cut back, 6 bases at V and 1 base at J, with 13 bases in the middle. In DNA, the CDR3 is TGCAGCGTGACACCAGACTCATCCTACGAGCAGTACTTC. Amino acids: CSVTPDSSYEQYF.

The DNA of the CDR3 is TGCGCCAGCAGCCGAGAGACAGGTTCTGGGGCCAACGTCCTGACTTTC. This codes for CASSRETGSGANVLTF. V and J are TRBV4-3 and TRBJ2-6; maybe TRBD1 (6 bases). V lost 4 bases and J 1 base, leaving 11 bases between the germline ends. This CDR3 has 16 amino acids. Germline V gene data show CDR1 as LGHNA and CDR2 as YSLEER.

The chain has TRBV4-3 and TRBJ2-5, with D perhaps matching TRBD2 (5 bases). The ends were cut back, 0 bases at V and 5 bases at J, with 13 bases in the middle. The germline V gene encodes CDR1 LGHNA and CDR2 YSLEER. The CDR3 extends over 15 amino acids. Here the CDR3 DNA reads TGCGCCAGCAGCCAAGATAGCCGGGGTGTGGAGACCCAGTACTTC. It specifies CASSQDSRGVETQYF.